Below, one TCR beta chain is given with its context. What it binds is unknown. This sample is part of a study of T cell responses to AZD1222 COVID-19 vaccine. Study background: The analysis combined second doses at about 4 or about 12 weeks. Study findings and constraints: Only a handful of AZD1222 recipients, several in all, had baseline seropositivity. Most donors were white British, females outnumbered males, and clonal diversity was possibly underestimated. Samples come after the peak T cell response, not at day 14.

The assay was immunoSEQ multiplex PCR, and TCRdb's table has in-frame clones only and misses some. The repertoire holds 120,000 or so clones, with about 89% as singletons. The CDR3 length is 15 residues. The ends lost 5 bases at V and 3 bases at J; junction bases unmatched: 1. CDR1 MNHEY and CDR2 SVGEGT come from the germline V gene. The starting material was peripheral blood, obtained on day 0 of AZD1222 vaccination. The clonotype comes from an adult in good health. This rearrangement joins TRBV6-2 or TRBV6-3 to TRBJ2-1; 13 nucleotides match TRBD2. CDR3 loop: CASSRTSGGYNEQFF. The CDR3, as DNA: TGTGCCAGCAGTAGGACTAGCGGGGGCTACAATGAGCAGTTCTTC.